Listed below are T cell receptor beta chains from one sample, sequenced in a study of CDR3 diversity in severe acne. TCRdb re-derived calls from the PCR reads in MiXCR, one entry per CDR3 protein. The table shows tens of thousands of distinct CDR3 sequences, with around 49% occurring only once. Sequenced input: blood. Receptors originate from a male donor in good health, without acne. The CDR3 runs from the conserved cysteine through the conserved F or W. D genes are given only for firm matches. Some rows mark clone size as missing; the rest say once, few, many or name a class of expanded clone.

NA | TRBJ1-2 | NA | TRBV6-4 | CASSEDRAYGYTF | TGTGCCAGCAGTGAGGACAGAGCCTACGGCTACACCTTC
few | TRBJ1-1 | NA | TRBV7-9 | CASSSIPPNTEAFF | TGTGCCAGCAGCTCCATTCCTCCTAACACTGAAGCTTTCTTT
NA | TRBJ2-7 | NA | TRBV19 | CASSVVLGIYEQYF | TGTGCCAGTAGTGTAGTTCTAGGGATATACGAGCAGTACTTC
NA | TRBJ1-5 | TRBD1 | TRBV5-1 | CASSEPTGGSSQPQHF | TGCGCCAGCAGCGAACCGACAGGGGGCTCGAGTCAGCCCCAGCATTTT
NA | TRBJ2-7 | TRBD2 | TRBV10-3 | CAISGGLAGDSYEQYF | TGTGCCATCAGCGGCGGACTAGCGGGAGATTCCTACGAGCAGTACTTC
few | TRBJ1-2 | NA | TRBV10-3 | CAIGQISNYGYTF | TGTGCCATCGGACAGATTTCTAACTATGGCTACACCTTC
NA | TRBJ1-6 | NA | TRBV28 | CASSPRVVRGSPLHF | TGTGCCAGCAGTCCAAGGGTGGTAAGGGGTTCACCCCTCCACTTT
many | TRBJ2-5 | TRBD2 | TRBV24-1 | CATSDLKPRGAGAPETQYF | TGTGCCACCAGTGATTTAAAGCCCCGAGGAGCGGGGGCCCCAGAGACCCAGTACTTC
NA | TRBJ1-2 | NA | TRBV7-9 | CASSLEGGQTNYGYTF | TGTGCCAGCAGCTTAGAAGGTGGGCAGACTAACTATGGCTACACCTTC
NA | TRBJ2-5 | NA | TRBV27 | CASSSGQVLETQYF | TGTGCCAGCAGTTCGGGCCAAGTGCTAGAGACCCAGTACTTC
NA | TRBJ2-7 | TRBD1 | TRBV7-8 | CASSGGTGSYEQYF | TGTGCCAGCAGCGGAGGGACAGGGTCCTACGAGCAGTACTTC
few | TRBJ1-5 | TRBD1 | TRBV7-9 | CASSGPSGGVNQPQHF | TGTGCCAGCAGCGGCCCTTCAGGGGGCGTCAATCAGCCCCAGCATTTT
medium-sized | TRBJ1-5 | NA | TRBV24-1 | CATSAGQYSNQPQHF | TGTGCCACCAGTGCGGGACAATATAGCAATCAGCCCCAGCATTTT
many | TRBJ1-4 | TRBD1 | TRBV2 | CASQRDRAGTNEKLFF | TGTGCCAGCCAGAGGGACAGGGCGGGTACTAACGAAAAACTGTTTTTT
NA | TRBJ2-2 | NA | TRBV5-1 | CASSLDGPYTGELFF | TGTGCCAGCAGCTTGGACGGCCCCTACACCGGGGAGCTGTTTTTT
many | TRBJ1-1 | TRBD1 | TRBV7-3 | CASSPGQGSNTEAFF | TGTGCCAGCAGCCCTGGACAGGGTTCGAACACTGAAGCTTTCTTT
NA | TRBJ2-5 | NA | TRBV11-2 | CASSVTRGDTGWGTQYF | TGTGCCAGCAGCGTGACTAGGGGGGACACCGGGTGGGGGACCCAGTACTTC
few | TRBJ2-5 | TRBD1 | TRBV28 | CASSFRRTGQETQYF | TGTGCCAGCAGTTTTAGGCGGACAGGGCAAGAGACCCAGTACTTC
NA | TRBJ2-7 | TRBD2 | TRBV7-8 | CASRRLAGLSEQDGSPLDEQYF | TGTGCCAGCAGGCGACTAGCGGGACTCAGTGAGCAGGATGGAAGTCCTCTGGACGAGCAGTACTTC
once | TRBJ2-5 | TRBD2 | TRBV11-1 | CASSVGLAEETQYF | TGTGCCAGCAGCGTGGGACTAGCGGAAGAGACCCAGTACTTC
many | TRBJ1-5 | TRBD1 | TRBV24-1 | CATSDWDSQPQHF | TGTGCCACCAGTGATTGGGACAGCCAGCCCCAGCATTTT
NA | TRBJ2-1 | TRBD2 | TRBV20-1 | CSALAGRGRGNEQFF | TGCAGTGCTCTAGCGGGCCGGGGGAGGGGCAATGAGCAGTTCTTC
many | TRBJ1-4 | NA | TRBV6-5 | CASGKSREKLFF | TGTGCCAGCGGCAAATCACGGGAAAAACTGTTTTTT
NA | TRBJ2-3 | TRBD2 | TRBV6-4 | CASSDTSGGGSSTDTQYF | TGTGCCAGCAGTGACACTAGCGGGGGAGGGTCTAGCACAGATACGCAGTATTTT
NA | TRBJ2-1 | TRBD1 | TRBV6-5 | CASSYTTGVNEQFF | TGTGCCAGCAGTTACACGACAGGGGTCAATGAGCAGTTCTTC
many | TRBJ2-7 | TRBD1 | TRBV13 | CASSLGGTGVREQYF | TGTGCCAGCAGCCTCGGGGGGACAGGGGTGCGCGAGCAGTACTTC
few | TRBJ1-2 | NA | TRBV29-1 | CSVSDSNYGYTF | TGCAGCGTTTCCGACAGCAACTATGGCTACACCTTC
NA | TRBJ1-1 | NA | TRBV7-3 | CASSLTTSGAKAFF | TGTGCCAGCAGCTTGACTACTAGCGGGGCTAAAGCTTTCTTT
NA | TRBJ1-6 | NA | TRBV6-2/TRBV6-3 | CASSYWSSPLHF | TGTGCCAGCAGTTATTGGAGTTCACCCCTCCACTTT
few | TRBJ1-2 | NA | TRBV9 | CASSARDGTEGYTF | TGTGCCAGCAGCGCGCGGGACGGGACGGAAGGCTACACCTTC
NA | TRBJ2-7 | TRBD1 | TRBV7-9 | CTSSSPGTGLYEQYF | TGTACCAGCAGCTCGCCCGGGACAGGGCTCTACGAGCAGTACTTC
NA | TRBJ2-7 | NA | TRBV12-3/TRBV12-4 | CASSFTSNEQYF | TGTGCCAGCAGTTTTACTAGTAACGAGCAGTACTTC
medium-sized | TRBJ1-6 | NA | TRBV20-1 | CSARDQGRNSPLHF | TGCAGTGCTAGAGATCAGGGCCGAAATTCACCCCTCCACTTT
NA | TRBJ1-1 | NA | TRBV7-3 | CASSLKTGPTEAFF | TGTGCCAGCAGTTTAAAAACAGGGCCCACTGAAGCTTTCTTT
NA | TRBJ1-4 | NA | TRBV7-2 | CASSLEGESWQRDATNEKLFF | TGTGCCAGCAGCTTAGAGGGTGAGTCGTGGCAGAGGGATGCAACTAATGAAAAACTGTTTTTT
few | TRBJ1-4 | NA | TRBV20-1 | CSVPGDGTNEKLFF | TGCAGTGTTCCGGGAGATGGGACTAATGAAAAACTGTTTTTT
NA | TRBJ1-5 | TRBD1 | TRBV19 | CASRERGHQPQHF | TGTGCCAGTAGGGAGAGGGGGCACCAGCCCCAGCATTTT
many | TRBJ1-4 | NA | TRBV5-8 | CASSLGFFTNEKLFF | TGTGCCAGCAGCTTAGGATTTTTCACTAATGAAAAACTGTTTTTT
few | TRBJ2-5 | TRBD1 | TRBV24-1 | CATSDHRRGQEETQYF | TGTGCCACCAGTGATCACCGCCGGGGACAGGAAGAGACCCAGTACTTC
many | TRBJ2-7 | NA | TRBV20-1 | CSARTGATIEQYF | TGCAGTGCTAGAACAGGAGCTACGATTGAGCAGTACTTC
once | TRBJ2-3 | NA | TRBV5-4 | CASSQTSVYFCAISAGFTDTQYF | NA
NA | TRBJ2-6 | NA | TRBV7-8 | CASEVSEANVLTF | TGTGCCAGTGAAGTCTCTGAGGCCAACGTCCTGACTTTC